The present TCR beta chain was sequenced within a study of Graves' ophthalmopathy and Graves' hyperthyroidism. Whole-study results and caveats: Detection in blood was also observed for most expanded thyroid clonotypes above 0.001 frequency.

Comments on this clonotype: The antigen remains undetermined.

Germline CDR1 MNHEY, CDR2 SVGAGI. Losses at the gene ends were 10 bases for V and 7 bases for J; bases not matched to a gene: 6. The CDR3 length is 11 residues. Beta-chain TCR CDR3 regions were amplified from RNA transcripts. First-round RT-PCR employed HTBI primers, with a second-round multiplex PCR after it. TCRdb redid the calling of the multiplex PCR reads with MiXCR, one entry per CDR3 protein. The data contain about 590,000 distinct CDR3 sequences, under 45% of them singletons. This clonotype originated in an adult man with Graves' hyperthyroidism. Sequenced input: peripheral blood or thyroid tissue (not recorded which). The chain uses TRBV6-5 and TRBJ1-1, with 7 bases identical to TRBD1. CDR3 in DNA: TGTGCCACGACAGGGCGTGATGAAGCTTTCTTT. The encoded protein is CATTGRDEAFF.